This T cell receptor beta chain was sequenced during a study of T cells in Graves' hyperthyroidism and ophthalmopathy. In this sample, this clonotype turned up many times. No antigen is known for it. Amplification of TCR beta CDR3 regions was performed using RNA transcripts as template. An initial round of RT-PCR targeting the TCR CDR3 relied on the HTBI primer set. TCRdb re-derived calls from the multiplex PCR reads in MiXCR, one entry per CDR3 protein. The sample contains 390,000 or so distinct CDR3 sequences, roughly 14% of which appear only once. From germline, CDR1 is MNHEY and CDR2 SVGEGT. V dropped 6 bases and J dropped 7; count of bases not matched to a gene: 8. This CDR3 is 15 amino acids long. Study results and limitations: Separating ophthalmopathy from stable hyperthyroidism was achieved by a 13 V-J model.

The specimen sequenced was blood. The chain has TRBV6-2 or TRBV6-3 and TRBJ2-1; 11 positions agree with TRBD2. The sequence derives from a man between 18 and 35 years old with Graves' ophthalmopathy. The CDR3 reads CASSPLAGVWNEQFF. CDR3 in DNA: TGTGCCAGCAGCCCACTAGCGGGAGTGTGGAATGAGCAGTTCTTC.